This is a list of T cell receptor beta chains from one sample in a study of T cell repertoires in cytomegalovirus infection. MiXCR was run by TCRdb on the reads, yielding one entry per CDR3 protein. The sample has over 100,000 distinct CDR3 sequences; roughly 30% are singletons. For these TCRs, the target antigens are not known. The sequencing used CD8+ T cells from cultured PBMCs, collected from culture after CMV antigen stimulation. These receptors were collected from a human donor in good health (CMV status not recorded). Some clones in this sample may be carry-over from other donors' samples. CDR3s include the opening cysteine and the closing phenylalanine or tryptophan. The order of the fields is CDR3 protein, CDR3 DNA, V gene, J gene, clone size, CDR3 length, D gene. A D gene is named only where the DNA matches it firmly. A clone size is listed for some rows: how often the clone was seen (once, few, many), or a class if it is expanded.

CDR3: CASSLGQGRSPLHF; DNA: TGTGCCAGCAGCTTGGGACAGGGGCGTTCACCCCTCCACTTT; V: TRBV7-9; J: TRBJ1-6; size: NA; length: 14; D: TRBD1
CDR3: CASSHDGFGNTEAFF; DNA: TGTGCCAGCAGCCACGACGGGTTCGGGAACACTGAAGCTTTCTTT; V: TRBV6-2/TRBV6-3; J: TRBJ1-1; size: NA; length: 15; D: NA
CDR3: CASSEGMDTQYF; DNA: TGTGCCAGCAGTGAAGGGATGGATACGCAGTATTTT; V: TRBV2; J: TRBJ2-3; size: few; length: 12; D: NA
CDR3: CASSFGTVGYTF; DNA: TGTGCCAGCAGTTTCGGGACGGTCGGCTACACCTTC; V: TRBV12-3/TRBV12-4; J: TRBJ1-2; size: few; length: 12; D: NA
CDR3: CASSEDPLDEQFF; DNA: TGTGCCAGCAGCGAGGACCCCCTAGATGAGCAGTTCTTC; V: TRBV9; J: TRBJ2-1; size: NA; length: 13; D: NA
CDR3: CASGHKNTGELFF; DNA: TGTGCTAGTGGCCACAAGAACACCGGGGAGCTGTTTTTT; V: TRBV12-5; J: TRBJ2-2; size: NA; length: 13; D: NA
CDR3: CASNGISNTGELFF; DNA: TGTGCCAGCAATGGCATTTCGAACACCGGGGAGCTGTTTTTT; V: TRBV6-5; J: TRBJ2-2; size: NA; length: 14; D: NA
CDR3: CASLIAPQETQYF; DNA: TGTGCCAGCCTGATTGCGCCCCAAGAGACCCAGTACTTC; V: TRBV7-6; J: TRBJ2-5; size: NA; length: 13; D: NA
CDR3: CASSSWTGVTF; DNA: TGTGCCAGCAGTTCCTGGACAGGGGTAACCTTC; V: TRBV27; J: TRBJ1-2; size: NA; length: 11; D: TRBD1
CDR3: CASSEESGYSYEQYF; DNA: TGTGCCAGCAGCGAGGAGTCCGGGTACTCCTACGAGCAGTACTTC; V: TRBV7-9; J: TRBJ2-7; size: few; length: 15; D: NA
CDR3: CASSIPQGTGTEAFF; DNA: TGTGCCAGTAGTATCCCACAGGGGACGGGCACTGAAGCTTTCTTT; V: TRBV19; J: TRBJ1-1; size: many; length: 15; D: TRBD1
CDR3: CASSAGLTTEAFF; DNA: TGTGCCAGCAGCGCTGGACTCACAACTGAAGCTTTCTTT; V: TRBV7-8; J: TRBJ1-1; size: many; length: 13; D: NA
CDR3: CASSLMGGLYNEQFF; DNA: TGTGCCAGCAGTCTTATGGGGGGACTCTACAATGAGCAGTTCTTC; V: TRBV12-3/TRBV12-4; J: TRBJ2-1; size: many; length: 15; D: NA
CDR3: CSARDWLGNTEAFF; DNA: TGCAGCGCTAGGGACTGGCTCGGGAACACTGAAGCTTTCTTT; V: TRBV29-1; J: TRBJ1-1; size: NA; length: 14; D: NA
CDR3: CASSISVVRYNEQFF; DNA: TGTGCCAGTAGTATATCAGTGGTAAGGTACAATGAGCAGTTCTTC; V: TRBV19; J: TRBJ2-1; size: NA; length: 15; D: NA
CDR3: CASSLVSGTYEQYF; DNA: TGTGCCAGCAGCTTAGTATCCGGAACCTACGAGCAGTACTTC; V: TRBV11-2; J: TRBJ2-7; size: NA; length: 14; D: NA
CDR3: CASSLVGQYQETQYF; DNA: TGTGCCAGCAGCTTAGTGGGGCAGTACCAAGAGACCCAGTACTTC; V: TRBV7-6; J: TRBJ2-5; size: few; length: 15; D: NA
CDR3: CASSRWLDNTGELFF; DNA: TGTGCCAGCAGCCGGTGGCTAGACAACACCGGGGAGCTGTTTTTT; V: TRBV7-3; J: TRBJ2-2; size: few; length: 15; D: NA
CDR3: CSAGRQDGNTEAFF; DNA: TGCAGTGCCGGTAGACAAGACGGAAACACTGAAGCTTTCTTT; V: TRBV20-1; J: TRBJ1-1; size: many; length: 14; D: NA
CDR3: CASSLRSGQGRAGELFF; DNA: TGTGCCAGCAGCTTAAGGTCGGGACAGGGCAGGGCCGGGGAGCTGTTTTTT; V: TRBV7-2; J: TRBJ2-2; size: many; length: 17; D: TRBD1
CDR3: CASSFGGFDGELFF; DNA: TGTGCCAGCAGTTTCGGCGGATTTGACGGGGAGCTGTTTTTT; V: TRBV27; J: TRBJ2-2; size: once; length: 14; D: NA
CDR3: CASSYSSGSQETQYF; DNA: TGTGCCAGCAGTTACTCGAGCGGATCTCAAGAGACCCAGTACTTC; V: TRBV6-6; J: TRBJ2-5; size: NA; length: 15; D: NA
CDR3: CASSSPGADTQYF; DNA: TGTGCCAGCAGTTCCCCAGGCGCAGATACGCAGTATTTT; V: TRBV6-5; J: TRBJ2-3; size: once; length: 13; D: NA
CDR3: CASSEEVAGPPRDTQYF; DNA: TGTGCCAGCAGTGAAGAGGTAGCGGGGCCCCCTAGAGATACGCAGTATTTT; V: TRBV2; J: TRBJ2-3; size: few; length: 17; D: TRBD2
CDR3: CSCSPKSGPGYNEQFF; DNA: TGCAGTTGCAGCCCCAAATCGGGCCCCGGATACAATGAGCAGTTCTTC; V: TRBV20-1; J: TRBJ2-1; size: NA; length: 16; D: NA
CDR3: CASSLERGIDTQYF; DNA: TGTGCCAGCAGCCTCGAGCGGGGTATCGATACGCAGTATTTT; V: TRBV7-6; J: TRBJ2-3; size: many; length: 14; D: TRBD2
CDR3: CASSYTGYEQYF; DNA: TGTGCCAGCAGTTACACGGGATACGAGCAGTACTTC; V: TRBV6-6; J: TRBJ2-7; size: NA; length: 12; D: NA
CDR3: CASRPGGQGLDTQYF; DNA: TGTGCCAGCAGACCGGGAGGACAGGGATTGGATACGCAGTATTTT; V: TRBV27; J: TRBJ2-3; size: NA; length: 15; D: NA
CDR3: CASSSIRLVSSCEQYF; DNA: TGTGCCAGCAGTTCCATTAGACTTGTAAGCTCCTGCGAGCAGTACTTC; V: TRBV28; J: TRBJ2-7; size: once; length: 16; D: NA
CDR3: CASSFSLGQGASSYEQYF; DNA: TGTGCCAGCAGTTTTTCCTTAGGACAGGGGGCAAGCTCCTACGAGCAGTACTTC; V: TRBV28; J: TRBJ2-7; size: few; length: 18; D: TRBD1
CDR3: CASSDGVSANEKLFF; DNA: TGTGCCAGCAGTGACGGTGTATCGGCTAATGAAAAACTGTTTTTT; V: TRBV2; J: TRBJ1-4; size: NA; length: 15; D: NA
CDR3: CASSLSLWSQETQYF; DNA: TGTGCCAGCAGCTTATCTTTATGGAGCCAAGAGACCCAGTACTTC; V: TRBV5-5; J: TRBJ2-5; size: NA; length: 15; D: NA
CDR3: CASSLIMGLDVTQYF; DNA: TGTGCCAGCAGCCTAATAATGGGCCTGGACGTGACCCAGTACTTC; V: TRBV7-6; J: TRBJ2-5; size: once; length: 15; D: NA
CDR3: CASSSRRDRGPETQYF; DNA: TGTGCCAGCAGCTCCCGTAGAGACAGGGGACCAGAGACCCAGTACTTC; V: TRBV7-7; J: TRBJ2-5; size: few; length: 16; D: TRBD1
CDR3: CASSYLGGAVNEQFF; DNA: TGTGCCAGCAGTTACCTCGGGGGGGCCGTCAATGAGCAGTTCTTC; V: TRBV6-2/TRBV6-3; J: TRBJ2-1; size: once; length: 15; D: TRBD2
CDR3: CASSAGPPGPSTFYYF; DNA: TGTGCCAGCAGCGCGGGACCTCCAGGGCCCTCCACTTTTTATTACTTT; V: TRBV7-2; J: TRBJ1-6; size: many; length: 16; D: NA
CDR3: CASCIRQGYEQYF; DNA: TGCGCCAGCTGCATACGACAGGGCTACGAGCAGTACTTC; V: TRBV5-1; J: TRBJ2-7; size: NA; length: 13; D: TRBD1
CDR3: CASSVGTGHNSPLHF; DNA: TGTGCCAGCAGTGTAGGGACAGGGCATAATTCACCCCTCCACTTT; V: TRBV6-4; J: TRBJ1-6; size: once; length: 15; D: TRBD1
CDR3: CASSLVIGVELFF; DNA: TGTGCCAGCAGCTTGGTGATAGGGGTCGAATTATTCTTC; V: TRBV5-5; J: TRBJ2-1; size: few; length: 13; D: NA
CDR3: CASSSPTSSYNEQFF; DNA: TGTGCCAGCAGTTCCCCCACTAGCTCCTACAATGAGCAGTTCTTC; V: TRBV12-3/TRBV12-4; J: TRBJ2-1; size: NA; length: 15; D: NA
CDR3: CASSLGQPQAFF; DNA: TGTGCCAGCAGTTTAGGCCAGCCCCAAGCTTTCTTT; V: TRBV28; J: TRBJ1-1; size: few; length: 12; D: NA
CDR3: CATGDLVGNQPQHF; DNA: TGTGCCACCGGGGATTTGGTAGGAAATCAGCCCCAGCATTTT; V: TRBV24-1; J: TRBJ1-5; size: few; length: 14; D: NA
CDR3: CASSAGTENTEAFF; DNA: TGTGCCAGCAGTGCCGGGACAGAGAACACTGAAGCTTTCTTT; V: TRBV6-4; J: TRBJ1-1; size: few; length: 14; D: TRBD1
CDR3: CASSEGGLAGGPSYNEQFF; DNA: TGTGCCAGCAGCGAGGGGGGACTAGCGGGGGGACCTTCCTACAATGAGCAGTTCTTC; V: TRBV7-6; J: TRBJ2-1; size: few; length: 19; D: TRBD2
CDR3: CASSYSPGEWPGETQYF; DNA: TGTGCCAGCAGTTACTCCCCAGGTGAATGGCCGGGGGAGACCCAGTACTTC; V: TRBV6-6; J: TRBJ2-5; size: NA; length: 17; D: NA
CDR3: CSATLGGPGDTQYF; DNA: TGCAGTGCTACACTAGGGGGGCCAGGAGATACGCAGTATTTT; V: TRBV20-1; J: TRBJ2-3; size: NA; length: 14; D: NA
CDR3: CASSPGDGSYEQYF; DNA: TGTGCCAGCAGCCCCGGGGACGGATCCTACGAGCAGTACTTC; V: TRBV3-1; J: TRBJ2-7; size: few; length: 14; D: NA
CDR3: CATSRDSPGQGIIDEKLFF; DNA: TGTGCCACCAGCAGAGATTCTCCGGGACAGGGAATCATTGATGAAAAACTGTTTTTT; V: TRBV15; J: TRBJ1-4; size: NA; length: 19; D: TRBD1
CDR3: CASSLGPGENSPLHF; DNA: TGTGCCAGCAGTTTAGGGCCAGGGGAGAATTCACCCCTCCACTTT; V: TRBV27; J: TRBJ1-6; size: many; length: 15; D: NA
CDR3: CASSQDIRGGNIQYF; DNA: TGCGCCAGCAGCCAAGATATCAGGGGTGGAAACATTCAGTACTTC; V: TRBV4-1; J: TRBJ2-4; size: NA; length: 15; D: NA
CDR3: CASSPPDRLRGGTGELFF; DNA: TGTGCCAGCAGCCCGCCGGACAGACTGAGGGGGGGCACCGGGGAGCTGTTTTTT; V: TRBV7-9; J: TRBJ2-2; size: NA; length: 18; D: NA
CDR3: CATTIFGNTIYF; DNA: TGTGCCACGACCATCTTTGGAAACACCATATATTTT; V: TRBV19; J: TRBJ1-3; size: NA; length: 12; D: NA